A single sample is the source of the 16 T cell receptor beta chains below, sequenced in a study of OX40 agonist ivuxolimab in advanced cancers. Repertoires were generated with immunoSEQ multiplex PCR, while TCRdb's copy carries only in-frame clones and drops some. The table includes 70,000 to 80,000 clones, 80% to 90% detected once. The sequencing here drew on CD4+ or CD8+ T cells sorted from blood, taken in a trial of the OX40 agonist ivuxolimab. These receptors originate from an adult with an advanced solid tumor such as melanoma, head and neck, liver or kidney cancer.

This sequence joins TRBV10-3 and TRBJ2-3; 15 bases are a match to TRBD2. CDR1 and CDR2 (germline): ENHRY, SYGVKD. J was trimmed by 1 base and V by 3 bases; bases with no gene match: 5. The CDR3 sequence is 18 residues long. In nucleotides, the CDR3 is TGTGCCATCAGTGATGGGACTAGCGGGGGGCCCCGCACAGATACGCAGTATTTT. It encodes CAISDGTSGGPRTDTQYF.

The chain's CDR3 is CSAGTDTEAFF. Here the CDR3 DNA reads TGCAGCGCCGGGACAGACACTGAAGCTTTCTTT. The gene calls are TRBV29-1 and TRBJ1-1, with 7 bases identical to TRBD1. The ends lost 7 bases at V and 3 bases at J; junction bases unmatched: 2. This CDR3 region has 11 residues. Germline V gene data show CDR1 as SQVTM and CDR2 as ANQGSEA.

The chain links TRBV7-2 to TRBJ2-3, with TRBD2 matching over 9 bases. There are 15 residues in the CDR3. Germline CDR1 is SGHTA and CDR2 is FQGNSA. The V and J ends lost 4 bases and 0 bases, in that order; junction bases with no gene match: 2. CDR3 nucleotides: TGTGCCAGCAGCTCAGGACTAGCGAGCACAGATACGCAGTATTTT. Protein product: CASSSGLASTDTQYF.

V usage is TRBV27 and J usage is TRBJ1-3, with 9 bases lining up with TRBD1. The CDR3 is made up of 17 amino acids. CDR1 is MNHEY, CDR2 SMNVEV, per germline (reference sequence). The J segment lost 0 bases and the V segment lost 5 bases, leaving 8 bases of the junction unmatched. CDR3 nucleotides: TGTGCCAGCAGTAGAAAACTGACAGGGGGCTCTGGAAACACCATATATTTT. This sequence encodes CASSRKLTGGSGNTIYF.

This chain connects TRBV6-1 to TRBJ1-1, with D perhaps TRBD1 (6 bases). The germline CDR1 and CDR2 sequences are MNHNS and SASEGT. Trimming cost V 5 bases and J 11 bases, with 18 bases left between them. The CDR3 contains 13 residues. The CDR3 DNA reads TGTGCCAGCAGTCGGACGACAGGTGTGATGGCTTTCTTT. Protein product: CASSRTTGVMAFF.

This chain links TRBV4-2 with TRBJ2-7, with TRBD2 identical over 7 bases. The CDR3 consists of 16 residues. The V gene's germline CDR1 is LGHNA and CDR2 YNFKEQ. Losses at the gene ends were 2 bases for V and 0 bases for J; bases not matched to a gene: 7. The CDR3 coding sequence is TGTGCCAGCAGCCAACGAGTGCGGGAGCCCTCCTACGAGCAGTACTTC. Translating it yields CASSQRVREPSYEQYF.

The V and J genes are TRBV2 and TRBJ2-5; TRBD2 matches 11 bases. Germline values: CDR1 SNHLY, CDR2 FYNNEI. This CDR3 spans 16 amino acids. Trimming took 4 bases from V and 3 from J; bases not matched to a gene: 7. This CDR3 is CASSGPVLAGEETQYF. The CDR3 nucleotides read TGTGCCAGCAGTGGGCCTGTACTAGCGGGGGAAGAGACCCAGTACTTC.

V is TRBV27 and J is TRBJ2-5; 8 bases fit TRBD1. This CDR3 is built from 14 residues. Per the germline V gene, CDR1 is MNHEY and CDR2 is SMNVEV (reference sequence). V gave up 5 bases and J gave up 3 bases; unmatched junction bases: 5. The CDR3 region has the DNA TGTGCCAGCAGTCCCCAGGACAGGGAAGAGACCCAGTACTTC. It is translated as CASSPQDREETQYF.

V usage is TRBV5-5 and J usage is TRBJ1-1; D remains ambiguous. The V gene lost 1 base and the J gene lost 5 bases, with 15 bases spanning the gap. Looked up from germline, CDR1 is SGHKS and CDR2 is YYEKEE (reference sequence). The CDR3 has 15 amino acids. CDR3 in amino acids: CASSLMSSSGTEAFF. DNA of the CDR3: TGTGCCAGCAGCTTGATGTCGTCGTCCGGTACTGAAGCTTTCTTT.

The chain uses TRBV5-1 and TRBJ1-5; D perhaps matches TRBD1 (5 bases). CDR1 and CDR2 (germline): SGHRS, YFSETQ. The CDR3 contains 15 residues. V lost 1 base to trimming and J lost 0 bases, with 8 bases between them. The CDR3 spells CASSLTGLSNQPQHF. In DNA form, the CDR3 reads TGCGCCAGCAGCTTGACAGGCCTTAGCAATCAGCCCCAGCATTTT. Using reference TRBV5-1 and TRBJ1-5 for the parts outside the CDR3, the full variable domain is KAGVTQTPRYLIKTRGQQVTLSCSPISGHRSVSWYQQTPGQGLQFLFEYFSETQRNKGNFPGRFSGRQFSNSRSEMNVSTLELGDSALYLCASSLTGLSNQPQHFGDGTRLSIL.

This chain uses TRBV7-8 with TRBJ2-1; D could derive from TRBD1 or TRBD2 (5 bases each). Per germline, CDR1 SGHVS and CDR2 FQNEAQ. Trimming cost V 1 base and J 6 bases, with 10 bases left between them. The CDR3 totals 14 residues. This CDR3 reads CASSLVGGGNEQFF. The CDR3 DNA sequence: TGTGCCAGCAGCTTAGTCGGTGGGGGCAATGAGCAGTTCTTC.

The chain is built from TRBV7-9 and TRBJ1-4; tentative D call: TRBD1 (6 bases). The CDR3 has 15 residues. In germline, CDR1 is SEHNR, CDR2 FQNEAQ (reference sequence). The V end lost 5 bases, the J end lost 7 bases, and 17 bases lay between the germline ends. The CDR3 here is CASSPYTGKSEKLFF. CDR3 nucleotide sequence: TGTGCCAGCAGCCCTTATACAGGGAAGAGTGAAAAACTGTTTTTT.

This chain's CDR3 is CASSLAGQNTEAFF. The CDR3 bases are TGTGCCAGCAGCCTCGCCGGGCAAAACACTGAAGCTTTCTTT. The chain couples TRBV9 to TRBJ1-1; D gene unclear. Germline loops: CDR1 SGDLS, CDR2 YYNGEE. The CDR3 is made up of 14 amino acids. V lost 4 bases to trimming and J lost 2 bases, with 12 bases between them.

The CDR3 protein is CASSLSPGRFEKLFF. DNA of the CDR3: TGTGCCAGCAGTTTAAGTCCAGGGAGATTTGAAAAACTGTTTTTT. V and J are TRBV27 and TRBJ1-4, with D possibly being TRBD1 (5 bases). The germline V gene has CDR1 MNHEY and CDR2 SMNVEV (reference sequence). The CDR3 is made up of 15 amino acids. V was cut by 2 bases and J by 7 bases, with 14 bases left in between.

The chain couples TRBV11-2 to TRBJ1-1; D gene unclear. CDR3 length: 14 amino acids. The V gene lost 4 bases and the J gene lost 8 bases, with 17 bases spanning the gap. Germline V lookup: CDR1 SGHAT, CDR2 FQNNGV. This chain's CDR3 is CASSSHLGREEAFF. The CDR3 DNA sequence: TGTGCCAGCAGCTCACATCTGGGGAGGGAAGAAGCTTTCTTT.

The J gene is TRBJ1-1, the V gene TRBV6-1; D call uncertain. The CDR3 is 13 amino acids. Trimming pared 8 bases from V and 1 base from J, leaving 11 bases between. CDR1 and CDR2 from the germline V gene are MNHNS and SASEGT. The chain's CDR3 is CASRGRENTEAFF. The CDR3 DNA reads TGTGCCAGCCGGGGTAGGGAGAACACTGAAGCTTTCTTT.